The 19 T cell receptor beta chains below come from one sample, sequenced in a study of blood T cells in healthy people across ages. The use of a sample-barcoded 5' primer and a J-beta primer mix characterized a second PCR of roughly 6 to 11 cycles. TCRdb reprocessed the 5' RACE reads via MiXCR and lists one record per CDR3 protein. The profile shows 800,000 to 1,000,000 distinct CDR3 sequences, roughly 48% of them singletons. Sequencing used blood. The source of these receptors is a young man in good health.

The CDR3 sequence is CASSIKGQGGQETQYF. The DNA of the CDR3 is TGCGCCAGCAGCATAAAGGGACAGGGGGGCCAAGAGACCCAGTACTTC. The rearrangement joins TRBV5-1 to TRBJ2-5; TRBD1 matches 11 bases. The germline gives CDR1 SGHRS, CDR2 YFSETQ. This CDR3 comprises 16 residues. V lost 4 bases and J lost 1; bases outside the gene matches: 6.

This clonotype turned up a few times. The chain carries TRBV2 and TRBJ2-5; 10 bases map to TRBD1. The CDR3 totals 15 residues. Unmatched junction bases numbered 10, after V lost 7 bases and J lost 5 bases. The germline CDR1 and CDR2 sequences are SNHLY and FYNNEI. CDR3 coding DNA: TGTGCCAGCAACGCGGCGACAGGGGGCTTGGAGACCCAGTACTTC. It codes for CASNAATGGLETQYF. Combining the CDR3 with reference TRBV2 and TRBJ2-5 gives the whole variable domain EPEVTQTPSHQVTQMGQEVILRCVPISNHLYFYWYRQILGQKVEFLVSFYNNEISEKSEIFDDQFSVERPDGSNFTLKIRSTKLEDSAMYFCASNAATGGLETQYFGPGTRLLVL.

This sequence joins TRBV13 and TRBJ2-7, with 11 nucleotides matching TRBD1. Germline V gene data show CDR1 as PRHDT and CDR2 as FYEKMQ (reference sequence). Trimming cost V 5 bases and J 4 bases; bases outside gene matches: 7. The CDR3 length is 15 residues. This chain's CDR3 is CASSRRGDRGYEQYF. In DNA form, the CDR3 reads TGTGCCAGCAGCCGAAGGGGGGACAGGGGGTACGAGCAGTACTTC.

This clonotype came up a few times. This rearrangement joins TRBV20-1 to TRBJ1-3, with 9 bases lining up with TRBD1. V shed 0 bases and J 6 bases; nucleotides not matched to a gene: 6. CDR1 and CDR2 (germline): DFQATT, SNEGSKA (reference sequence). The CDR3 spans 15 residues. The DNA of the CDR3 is TGCAGTGCTAGAGATTTCACAGGGGGCGAAAACACCATATATTTT. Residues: CSARDFTGGENTIYF.

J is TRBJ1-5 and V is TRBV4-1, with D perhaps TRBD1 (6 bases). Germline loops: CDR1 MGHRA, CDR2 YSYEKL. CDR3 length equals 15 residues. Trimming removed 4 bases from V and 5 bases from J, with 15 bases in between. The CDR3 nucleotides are TGCGCCAGCAGCCTCGATAACAGGGCCGATCAGCCCCAGCATTTT. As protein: CASSLDNRADQPQHF.

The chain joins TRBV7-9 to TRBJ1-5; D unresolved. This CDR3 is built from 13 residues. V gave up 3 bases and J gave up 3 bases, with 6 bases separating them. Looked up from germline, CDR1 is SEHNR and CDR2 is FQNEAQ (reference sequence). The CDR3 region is CASSFNPNQPQHF. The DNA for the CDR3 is TGTGCCAGCAGCTTTAACCCCAATCAGCCCCAGCATTTT.

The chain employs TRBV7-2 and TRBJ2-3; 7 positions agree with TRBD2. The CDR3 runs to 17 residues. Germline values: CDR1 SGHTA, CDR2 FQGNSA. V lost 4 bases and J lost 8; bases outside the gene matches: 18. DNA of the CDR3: TGTGCCAGCAGCTCCGGTTTTTTGCGGGGGAACCAGGGTACGCAGTATTTT. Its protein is CASSSGFLRGNQGTQYF.

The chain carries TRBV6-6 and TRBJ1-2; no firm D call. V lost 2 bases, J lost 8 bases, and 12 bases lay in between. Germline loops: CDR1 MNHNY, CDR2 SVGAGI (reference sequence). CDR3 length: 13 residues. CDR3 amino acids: CASSYGLLEGYTF. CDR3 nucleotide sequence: TGTGCCAGCAGTTACGGACTACTAGAAGGCTACACCTTC.

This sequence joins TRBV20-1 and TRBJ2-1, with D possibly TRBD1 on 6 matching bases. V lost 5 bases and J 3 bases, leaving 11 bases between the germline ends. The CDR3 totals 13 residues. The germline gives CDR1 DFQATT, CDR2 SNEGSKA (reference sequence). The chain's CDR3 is CSARGTNYNEQFF. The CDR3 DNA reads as TGCAGTGCTCGAGGGACAAACTACAATGAGCAGTTCTTC.

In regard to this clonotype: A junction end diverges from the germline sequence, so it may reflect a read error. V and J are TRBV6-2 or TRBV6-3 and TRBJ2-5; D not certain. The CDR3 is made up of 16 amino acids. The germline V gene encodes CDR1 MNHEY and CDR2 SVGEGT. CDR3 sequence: CTSSYPAISGGETQYF. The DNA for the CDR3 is TGTACCAGCAGTTATCCGGCCATCTCCGGTGGAGAGACCCAGTACTTC.

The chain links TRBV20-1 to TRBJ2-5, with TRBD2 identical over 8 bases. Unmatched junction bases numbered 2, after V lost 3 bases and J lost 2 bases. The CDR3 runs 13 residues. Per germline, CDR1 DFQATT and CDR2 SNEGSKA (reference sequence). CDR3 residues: CSARSGGQETQYF. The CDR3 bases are TGCAGTGCTAGGTCGGGGGGGCAAGAGACCCAGTACTTC.

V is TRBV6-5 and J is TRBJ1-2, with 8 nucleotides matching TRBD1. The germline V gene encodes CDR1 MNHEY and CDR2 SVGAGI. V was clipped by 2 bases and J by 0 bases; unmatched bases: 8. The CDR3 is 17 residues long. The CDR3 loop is CASSYDDRGRANYGYTF. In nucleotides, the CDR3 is TGTGCCAGCAGTTACGACGACAGGGGCCGAGCTAACTATGGCTACACCTTC.

The CDR3 loop is CAISESLALRETQYF. The CDR3 DNA reads as TGTGCCATCAGTGAGTCACTAGCTCTTCGGGAGACCCAGTACTTC. This rearrangement joins TRBV10-3 to TRBJ2-7, with D perhaps matching TRBD2 (6 bases). With the DNA end fitting TRBJ2-5 better, the J assignment may be wrong. The CDR3 extends over 15 amino acids. Germline loops: CDR1 ENHRY, CDR2 SYGVKD.

DNA for the CDR3: TGCAGTGCACGAACTAGCGGGGGCCTTATGCAGTTCTTC. This translates into CSARTSGGLMQFF. The rearrangement joins TRBV20-1 to TRBJ2-1, with 11 bases matching TRBD2. CDR3 length: 13 residues. Per germline, CDR1 DFQATT and CDR2 SNEGSKA (reference sequence). Unmatched junction bases numbered 10, after V lost 6 bases and J lost 12 bases.

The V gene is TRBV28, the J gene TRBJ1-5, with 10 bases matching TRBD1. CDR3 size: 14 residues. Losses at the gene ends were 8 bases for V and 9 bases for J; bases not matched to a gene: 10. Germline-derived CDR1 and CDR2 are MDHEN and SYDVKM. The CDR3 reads CASGGGQGLRPQHF. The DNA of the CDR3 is TGTGCCAGCGGGGGGGGACAGGGGCTTAGGCCCCAGCATTTT. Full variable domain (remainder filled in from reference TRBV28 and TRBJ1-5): DVKVTQSSRYLVKRTGEKVFLECVQDMDHENMFWYRQDPGLGLRLIYFSYDVKMKEKGDIPEGYSVSREKKERFSLILESASTNQTSMYLCASGGGQGLRPQHFGDGTRLSIL.

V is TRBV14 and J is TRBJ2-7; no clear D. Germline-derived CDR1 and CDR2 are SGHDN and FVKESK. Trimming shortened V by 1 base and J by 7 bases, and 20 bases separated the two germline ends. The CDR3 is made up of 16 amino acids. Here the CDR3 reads CASSQAIRQLGSEQYF. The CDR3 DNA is TGTGCCAGCAGCCAAGCGATTAGGCAGCTAGGCTCGGAGCAGTACTTC. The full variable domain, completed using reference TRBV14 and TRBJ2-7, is EAGVTQFPSHSVIEKGQTVTLRCDPISGHDNLYWYRRVMGKEIKFLLHFVKESKQDESGMPNNRFLAERTGGTYSTLKVQPAELEDSGVYFCASSQAIRQLGSEQYFGPGTRLTVT.

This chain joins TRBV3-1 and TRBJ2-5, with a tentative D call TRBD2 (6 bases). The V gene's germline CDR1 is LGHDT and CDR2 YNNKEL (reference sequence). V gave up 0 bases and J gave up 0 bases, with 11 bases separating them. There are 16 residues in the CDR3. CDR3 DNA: TGTGCCAGCAGCCAAGACGGGGGAGAGTACCAAGAGACCCAGTACTTC. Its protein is CASSQDGGEYQETQYF.

CDR3 in amino acids: CASSKKRRARAYGHTF. The CDR3 DNA is TGTGCCAGCAGCAAAAAGAGGCGGGCGCGTGCCTATGGCCACACCTTC. This chain links TRBV21-1 with TRBJ1-2; TRBD1, the table's D call, was not compared with the DNA. TRBV21-1 corresponds to a pseudogene. This CDR3 has 16 amino acids.

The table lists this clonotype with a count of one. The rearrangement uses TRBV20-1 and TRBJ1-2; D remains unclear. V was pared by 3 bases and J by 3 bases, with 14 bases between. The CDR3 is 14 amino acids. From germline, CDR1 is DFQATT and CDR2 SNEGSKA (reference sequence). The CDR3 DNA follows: TGCAGTGCTAGTGGTGGGGAAGTCTACTATGGCTACACCTTC. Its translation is CSASGGEVYYGYTF.